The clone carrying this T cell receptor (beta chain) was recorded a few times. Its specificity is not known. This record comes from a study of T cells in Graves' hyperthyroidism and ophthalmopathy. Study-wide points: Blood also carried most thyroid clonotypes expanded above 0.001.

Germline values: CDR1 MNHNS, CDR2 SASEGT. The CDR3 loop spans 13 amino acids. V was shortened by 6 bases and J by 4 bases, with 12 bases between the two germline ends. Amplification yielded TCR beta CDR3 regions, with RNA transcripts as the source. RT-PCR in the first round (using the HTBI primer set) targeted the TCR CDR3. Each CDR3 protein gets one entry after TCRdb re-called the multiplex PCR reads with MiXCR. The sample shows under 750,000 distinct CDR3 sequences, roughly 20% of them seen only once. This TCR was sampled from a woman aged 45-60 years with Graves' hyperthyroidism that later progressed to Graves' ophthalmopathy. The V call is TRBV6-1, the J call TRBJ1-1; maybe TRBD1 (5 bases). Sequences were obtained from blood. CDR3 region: CASRESGGTEAFF. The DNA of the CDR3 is TGTGCCAGCAGGGAGTCGGGGGGCACTGAAGCTTTCTTT.